This T cell receptor beta chain was obtained from a study of T cells after yellow fever vaccination. One entry per CDR3 protein, called by TCRdb with MiXCR from the 5' RACE reads. This sample carries about 170,000 distinct CDR3 sequences, 6.2% of them seen once, and the ten largest clones take just under 3%. At least ten counts were recorded for this clonotype. This specimen consisted of CD4+ T cells sorted from PBMCs, obtained on the day of the first yellow fever vaccination. The TCR sequence derives from a young man who received the YFV17D yellow fever vaccine.

In DNA, the CDR3 is TGCAGTGCTAGTTTCCGGACAGGCGGCCCCTACACCTTC. Amino acids: CSASFRTGGPYTF. V gene TRBV20-1 combines with J gene TRBJ1-2, with 7 bases that match TRBD1. After removal of 3 bases from V and 10 bases from J, the junction contained 11 bases not matched to a gene. In germline, CDR1 is DFQATT, CDR2 SNEGSKA (reference sequence). The CDR3 spans 13 residues.